In terms of frequency, the clone carrying this TCR beta chain is medium-sized (0.01 to 0.1%). Its antigen is not identified. The sample comes from a study of T cell clusters in autoimmune cytopenias. Study-level points and caveats: TRB repertoire shifts in secondary cytopenia and chronic lymphocytic leukemia mostly reflected lymphoma, not autoimmunity. Compared with active autoimmune hepatitis patients, healthy donors showed about 2.7-fold more exclusive TRB clusters. Comparing secondary cytopenia with chronic lymphocytic leukemia showed no cluster-lack signature, apparently masked by lymphoma repertoire. Clustering suggested that physiological T cell clusters were missing in primary autoimmune cytopenia patients.

TRB was amplified by touch-down multiplex PCR, primer pools A and B combined. TCRdb re-called the multiplex PCR reads, yielding one record per CDR3 amino acid sequence without DNA. This listing includes about 10,000 distinct CDR3 sequences. Approximately 36,000 genome equivalents of blood DNA were amplified for TRB. This CDR3 has 12 residues. CDR1 is SQVTM, CDR2 ANQGSEA, per germline. The genes are TRBV29-1 and TRBJ2-3. Material for sequencing was peripheral blood. The sequence was collected from a human donor with an autoimmune cytopenia or autoimmune hepatitis (not recorded which). CDR3 residues: CSVGFSSDTQYF.